This TCR beta chain comes out of a study of cytomegalovirus exposure and HLA in healthy donors. V lost 1 base, J lost 7 bases, and 8 bases stayed unmatched. Germline loops: CDR1 LGHNA, CDR2 YNFKEQ. This CDR3 has 16 amino acids. The PCR was carried out with 60 Vbeta primers and 13 Jbeta primers. TCRdb's copy holds only in-frame clones and misses some; the assay was immunoSEQ multiplex PCR. The sample includes 150,000 to 200,000 clones, 77% seen only once; the top ten take 1.5% to 2%. The TCR comes from a woman aged 25-40 years in good health and CMV-seronegative. The V and J genes are TRBV4-2 and TRBJ1-5, with TRBD1 matching over 9 bases. Sequencing used PBMCs. CDR3 nucleotides: TGTGCCAGCAGCCAAGTCCGGGGACAGGGCCGGCAGCCCCAGCATTTT. Protein product: CASSQVRGQGRQPQHF.